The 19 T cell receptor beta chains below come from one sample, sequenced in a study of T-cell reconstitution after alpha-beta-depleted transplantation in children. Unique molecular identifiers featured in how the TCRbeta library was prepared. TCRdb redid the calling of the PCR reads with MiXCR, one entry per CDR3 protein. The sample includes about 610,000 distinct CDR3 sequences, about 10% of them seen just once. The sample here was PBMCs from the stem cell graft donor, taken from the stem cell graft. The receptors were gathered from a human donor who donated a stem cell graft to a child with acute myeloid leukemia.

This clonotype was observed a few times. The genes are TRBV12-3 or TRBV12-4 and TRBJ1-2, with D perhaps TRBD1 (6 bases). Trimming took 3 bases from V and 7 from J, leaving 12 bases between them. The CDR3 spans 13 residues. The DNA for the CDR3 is TGTGCCAGCAGTTTGGACAGAATAATTGGCTACACCTTC. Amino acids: CASSLDRIIGYTF.

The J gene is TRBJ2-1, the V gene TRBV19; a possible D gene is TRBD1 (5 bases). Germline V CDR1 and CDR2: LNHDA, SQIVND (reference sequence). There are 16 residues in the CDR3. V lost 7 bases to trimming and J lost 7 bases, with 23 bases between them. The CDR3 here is CASKGETRAINNEQFF. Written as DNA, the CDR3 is TGTGCCAGTAAAGGGGAAACGCGCGCGATAAATAATGAGCAGTTCTTC.

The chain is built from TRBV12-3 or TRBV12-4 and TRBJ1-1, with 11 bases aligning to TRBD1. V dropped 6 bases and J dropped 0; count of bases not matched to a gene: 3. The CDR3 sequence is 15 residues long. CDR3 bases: TGTGCCAGCAGCGGACAGGGGGCCCTGAACACTGAAGCTTTCTTT. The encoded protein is CASSGQGALNTEAFF.

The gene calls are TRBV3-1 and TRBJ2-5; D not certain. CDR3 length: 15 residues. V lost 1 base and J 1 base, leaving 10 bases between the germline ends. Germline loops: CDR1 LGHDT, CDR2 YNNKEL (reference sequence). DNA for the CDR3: TGTGCCAGCAGCCAAGCGGTTCTACTCCAAGAGACCCAGTACTTC. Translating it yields CASSQAVLLQETQYF.

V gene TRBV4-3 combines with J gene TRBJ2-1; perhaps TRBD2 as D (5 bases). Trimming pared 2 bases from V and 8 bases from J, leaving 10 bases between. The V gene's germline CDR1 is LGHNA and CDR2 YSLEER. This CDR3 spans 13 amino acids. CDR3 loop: CASSQRRRYEQFF. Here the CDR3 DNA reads TGCGCCAGCAGCCAACGCCGGAGGTATGAGCAGTTCTTC.

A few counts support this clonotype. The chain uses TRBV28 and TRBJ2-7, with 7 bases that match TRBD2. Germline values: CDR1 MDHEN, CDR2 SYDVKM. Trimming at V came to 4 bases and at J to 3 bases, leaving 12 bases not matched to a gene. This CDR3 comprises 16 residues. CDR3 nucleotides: TGTGCCAGCAGTTCCCCCTTAGCGGGCACCTACTACGAGCAGTACTTC. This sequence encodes CASSSPLAGTYYEQYF.

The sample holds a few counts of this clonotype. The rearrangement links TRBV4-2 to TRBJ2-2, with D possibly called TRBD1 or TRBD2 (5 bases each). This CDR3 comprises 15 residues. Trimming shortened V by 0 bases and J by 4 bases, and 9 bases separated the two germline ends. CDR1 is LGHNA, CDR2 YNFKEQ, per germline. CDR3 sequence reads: CASSQDNGATGELFF. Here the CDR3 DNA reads TGTGCCAGCAGCCAAGATAACGGGGCCACCGGGGAGCTGTTTTTT.

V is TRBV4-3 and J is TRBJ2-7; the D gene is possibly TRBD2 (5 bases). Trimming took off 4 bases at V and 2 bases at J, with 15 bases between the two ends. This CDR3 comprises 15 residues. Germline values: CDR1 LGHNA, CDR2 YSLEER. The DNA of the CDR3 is TGCGCCAGCAGCCTTCGGACTGGTGGAACCTACGAGCAGTACTTC. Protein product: CASSLRTGGTYEQYF.

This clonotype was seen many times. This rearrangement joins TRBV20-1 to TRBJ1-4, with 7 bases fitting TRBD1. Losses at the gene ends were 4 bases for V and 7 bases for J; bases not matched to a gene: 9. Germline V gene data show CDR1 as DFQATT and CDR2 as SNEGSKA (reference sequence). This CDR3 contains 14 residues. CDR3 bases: TGCAGTGCTACCGGCCAGGGGGGGACTGAAAAACTGTTTTTT. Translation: CSATGQGGTEKLFF.

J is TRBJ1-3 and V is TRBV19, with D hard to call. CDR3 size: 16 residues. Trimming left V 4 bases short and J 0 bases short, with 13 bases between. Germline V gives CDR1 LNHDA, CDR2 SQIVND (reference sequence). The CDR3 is CASSNVGEVSGNTIYF. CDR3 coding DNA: TGTGCCAGTAGTAACGTTGGGGAGGTCTCTGGAAACACCATATATTTT.

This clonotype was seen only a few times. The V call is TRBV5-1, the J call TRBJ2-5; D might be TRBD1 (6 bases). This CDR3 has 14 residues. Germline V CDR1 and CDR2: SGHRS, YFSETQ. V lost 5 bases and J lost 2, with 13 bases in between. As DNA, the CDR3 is TGCGCCAGCAGGTCCGGGACAACACAAGAGACCCAGTACTTC. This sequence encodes CASRSGTTQETQYF. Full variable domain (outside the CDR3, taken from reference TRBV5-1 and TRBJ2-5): KAGVTQTPRYLIKTRGQQVTLSCSPISGHRSVSWYQQTPGQGLQFLFEYFSETQRNKGNFPGRFSGRQFSNSRSEMNVSTLELGDSALYLCASRSGTTQETQYFGPGTRLLVL.

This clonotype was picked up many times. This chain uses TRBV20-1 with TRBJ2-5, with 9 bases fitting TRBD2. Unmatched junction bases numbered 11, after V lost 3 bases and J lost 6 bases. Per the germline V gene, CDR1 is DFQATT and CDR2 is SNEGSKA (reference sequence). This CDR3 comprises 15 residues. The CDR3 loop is CSARSPASGTKTQYF. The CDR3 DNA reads TGCAGTGCTAGGTCCCCGGCTAGCGGGACGAAGACCCAGTACTTC.

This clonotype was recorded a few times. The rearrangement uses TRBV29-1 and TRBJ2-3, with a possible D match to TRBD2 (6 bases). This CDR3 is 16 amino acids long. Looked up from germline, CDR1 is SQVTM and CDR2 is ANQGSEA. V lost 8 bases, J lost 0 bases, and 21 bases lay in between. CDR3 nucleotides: TGCAGCATTTCCGGGACTCGCTCCTCTAGCACAGATACGCAGTATTTT. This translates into CSISGTRSSSTDTQYF.

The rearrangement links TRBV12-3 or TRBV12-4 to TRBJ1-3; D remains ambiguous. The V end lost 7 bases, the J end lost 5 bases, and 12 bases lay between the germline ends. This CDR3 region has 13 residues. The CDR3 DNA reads TGTGCCAGCACTATGGACGTTCGAAACACCATATATTTT. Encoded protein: CASTMDVRNTIYF.

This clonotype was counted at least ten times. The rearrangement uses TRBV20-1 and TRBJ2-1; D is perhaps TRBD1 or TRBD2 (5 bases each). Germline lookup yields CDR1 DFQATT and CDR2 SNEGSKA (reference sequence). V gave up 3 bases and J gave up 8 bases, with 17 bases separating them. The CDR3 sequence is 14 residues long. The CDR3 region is CSARRAPPQDEQFF. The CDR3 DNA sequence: TGCAGTGCTAGGAGGGCCCCCCCACAGGATGAGCAGTTCTTC.

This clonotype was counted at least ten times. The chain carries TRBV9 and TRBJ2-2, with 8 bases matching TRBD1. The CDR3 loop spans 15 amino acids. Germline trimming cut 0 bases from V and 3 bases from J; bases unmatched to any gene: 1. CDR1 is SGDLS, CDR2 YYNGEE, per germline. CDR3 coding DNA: TGTGCCAGCAGCGTAGGGACAGGGCACACCGGGGAGCTGTTTTTT. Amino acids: CASSVGTGHTGELFF.

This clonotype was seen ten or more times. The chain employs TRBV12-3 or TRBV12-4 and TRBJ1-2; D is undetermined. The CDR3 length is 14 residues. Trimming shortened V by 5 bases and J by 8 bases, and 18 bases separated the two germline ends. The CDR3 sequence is CASSRRNKPAGYTF. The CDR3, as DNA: TGTGCCAGCAGTCGCCGCAACAAGCCGGCGGGCTACACCTTC.

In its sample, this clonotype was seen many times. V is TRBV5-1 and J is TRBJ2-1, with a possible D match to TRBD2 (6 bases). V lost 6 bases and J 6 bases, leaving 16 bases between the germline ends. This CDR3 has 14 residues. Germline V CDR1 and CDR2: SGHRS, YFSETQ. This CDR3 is CASTPGYSGNEQFF. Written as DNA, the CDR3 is TGCGCCAGCACCCCGGGTTATAGCGGCAATGAGCAGTTCTTC.

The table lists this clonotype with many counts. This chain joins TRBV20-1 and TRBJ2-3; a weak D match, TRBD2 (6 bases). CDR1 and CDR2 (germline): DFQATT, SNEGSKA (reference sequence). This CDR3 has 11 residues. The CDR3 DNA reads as TGCAGCTCCCGGAGGGCAGATACGCAGTATTTT. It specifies CSSRRADTQYF.